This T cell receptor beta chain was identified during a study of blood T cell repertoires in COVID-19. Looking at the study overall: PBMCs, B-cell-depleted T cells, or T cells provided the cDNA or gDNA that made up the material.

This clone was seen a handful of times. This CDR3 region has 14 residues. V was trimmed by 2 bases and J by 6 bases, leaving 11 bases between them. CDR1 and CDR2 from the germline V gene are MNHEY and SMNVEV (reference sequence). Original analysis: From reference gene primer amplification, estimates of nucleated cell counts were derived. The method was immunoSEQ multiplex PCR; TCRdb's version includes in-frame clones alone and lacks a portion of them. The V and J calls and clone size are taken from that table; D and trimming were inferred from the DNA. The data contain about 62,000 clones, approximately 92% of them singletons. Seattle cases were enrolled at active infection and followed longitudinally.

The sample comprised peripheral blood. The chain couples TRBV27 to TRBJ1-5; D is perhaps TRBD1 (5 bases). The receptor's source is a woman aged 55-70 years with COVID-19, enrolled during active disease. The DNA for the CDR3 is TGTGCCAGCAGTTTAAGGAGGGGAGGTCAGCCCCAGCATTTT. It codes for CASSLRRGGQPQHF.